The present T cell receptor (beta chain) was sequenced within a study of T cell responses to AZD1222 COVID-19 vaccine. Generated by immunoSEQ multiplex PCR, the TCRdb table keeps only in-frame clones and is missing some. The sample has over 100,000 clones; around nine tenths are singletons. The sequence was obtained from an adult in good health. The sample here was peripheral blood, taken on day 0 of AZD1222 vaccination.

CDR3 bases: TGTGCCAGCAGTGGCGGCGGAGGGACAGCCGATTCAAATCAGCCCCAGCATTTT. It specifies CASSGGGGTADSNQPQHF. This chain joins TRBV6-1 and TRBJ1-5, with TRBD1 matching over 7 bases. Germline loops: CDR1 MNHNS, CDR2 SASEGT. The junction had 16 bases not matched to a gene; V was cut back by 4 bases and J by 4 bases. The CDR3 loop spans 18 amino acids.